These 4 T cell receptor beta chains originate from one sample sequenced in a study of shared clonotypes between healthy human individuals. Clones were read by immunoSEQ multiplex PCR, and TCRdb kept only the in-frame ones, dropping some. The table lists more than 500,000 clones, approximately 95% of them singletons. Naive CD8 cells were CD45RO-negative, positively selected for CCR7, excluding terminally differentiated effector memory CD45RA+ cells. Input material: naive CD8+ T cells sorted from blood. The receptor source for this set is a young woman in good health.

V gene TRBV27 combines with J gene TRBJ1-5, with TRBD1 matching over 9 bases. Germline loops: CDR1 MNHEY, CDR2 SMNVEV (reference sequence). The V and J ends lost 6 bases and 4 bases, in that order; junction bases with no gene match: 4. This CDR3 is built from 14 residues. The CDR3 region has the DNA TGTGCCAGCAGACCCGGACAGGGGAATCAGCCCCAGCATTTT. This translates into CASRPGQGNQPQHF.

J is TRBJ2-1 and V is TRBV29-1, with D unclear. With 3 bases removed from V and 5 bases from J, the gap between germline ends came to 14 bases. This CDR3 spans 14 amino acids. Germline-derived CDR1 and CDR2 are SQVTM and ANQGSEA. Here the CDR3 DNA reads TGCAGCGTTGAGCCAGAGTCCATTCACAATGAGCAGTTCTTC. Translation: CSVEPESIHNEQFF.

As to this clone: Other nucleotide sequences from this sample produce the same CDR3. The chain combines TRBV5-6 with TRBJ1-3; possible D gene TRBD1, 6 bases. The germline V gene has CDR1 SGHDT and CDR2 YYEEEE. The CDR3 extends over 14 amino acids. V was clipped by 2 bases and J by 4 bases, with 10 bases between them. Here the CDR3 reads CASSLGGAGNTIYF. CDR3 sequence (DNA): TGTGCCAGCAGCTTAGGGGGGGCCGGAAACACCATATATTTT.

The chain carries TRBV27 and TRBJ2-7; TRBD2 aligns across 10 bases. The length of the CDR3 is 15 residues. Trimming at V came to 4 bases and at J to 0 bases, leaving 3 bases not matched to a gene. Germline assignment: CDR1 MNHEY and CDR2 SMNVEV (reference sequence). CDR3 residues: CASSSKREGSYEQYF. CDR3 bases: TGTGCCAGCAGTTCCAAGCGGGAGGGCTCCTACGAGCAGTACTTC.